A single sample is the source of the 30 T cell receptor beta chains below, sequenced in a study of T cells in Graves' hyperthyroidism and ophthalmopathy. Regions amplified from RNA transcripts were the TCR beta CDR3 regions. HTBI primers were used for first-round RT-PCR of the TCR CDR3. TCRdb re-derived calls from the multiplex PCR reads in MiXCR, one entry per CDR3 protein. The sample consists of around 300,000 distinct CDR3 sequences, 13% to 15% of them appearing once. The source material was blood. The receptors originated from a woman between 50 and 59 years old with Graves' hyperthyroidism that later progressed to Graves' ophthalmopathy.

This rearrangement joins TRBV6-6 to TRBJ1-3; D gene uncertain. Germline assignment: CDR1 MNHNY and CDR2 SVGAGI (reference sequence). Deletions cut 0 bases from V and 0 bases from J, with 6 bases between. This CDR3 is 15 amino acids long. CDR3 sequence reads: CASSYSWGSGNTIYF. The CDR3 DNA sequence: TGTGCCAGCAGTTACTCCTGGGGCTCTGGAAACACCATATATTTT.

This clonotype was recorded many times. The chain employs TRBV12-3 or TRBV12-4 and TRBJ2-4; the D call may be TRBD1 or TRBD2 (5 bases each). This CDR3 spans 15 amino acids. V gave up 4 bases and J gave up 2 bases, with 12 bases separating them. The CDR3 protein is CASSSHEGTKNIQYF. The CDR3 DNA reads TGTGCCAGCAGTTCTCACGAGGGGACCAAAAACATTCAGTACTTC.

V is TRBV27 and J is TRBJ2-7; 7 bases are shared with TRBD1. This CDR3 region has 14 residues. The V gene's germline CDR1 is MNHEY and CDR2 SMNVEV (reference sequence). J was trimmed by 0 bases and V by 9 bases; bases with no gene match: 8. The CDR3 reads CASWTGALSYEQYF. For the CDR3, the DNA is TGTGCCAGTTGGACAGGCGCCCTCTCCTACGAGCAGTACTTC.

This clonotype was counted ten times or more. The chain couples TRBV3-1 to TRBJ2-2, with D perhaps TRBD2 (6 bases). The CDR3 runs to 17 residues. Between the trimmed V and J ends, which lost 3 bases and 3 bases, there was a span of 17 bases. CDR1 LGHDT and CDR2 YNNKEL come from the germline V gene (reference sequence). The CDR3 loop is CASSHGPIGTYTGELFF. The CDR3, as DNA: TGTGCCAGCAGCCATGGACCCATTGGGACTTACACCGGGGAGCTGTTTTTT.

In its sample, this clonotype is medium-sized. The chain couples TRBV2 to TRBJ2-2, with D perhaps matching TRBD1 (5 bases). CDR3 length: 14 residues. Deletions cut 4 bases from V and 3 bases from J, with 9 bases between. Germline CDR1 reads SNHLY; CDR2 reads FYNNEI. CDR3 nucleotides: TGTGCCAGCAGTGTCGTAGGGGACACCGGGGAGCTGTTTTTT. Translated: CASSVVGDTGELFF.

This clonotype was observed many times. The rearrangement links TRBV28 to TRBJ2-5, with D possibly TRBD2 on 6 matching bases. Germline loops: CDR1 MDHEN, CDR2 SYDVKM. Trimming left V 11 bases short and J 7 bases short, with 23 bases between. The CDR3 sequence is 14 residues long. The chain's CDR3 is CAAEGGLPSGTQYF. The DNA for the CDR3 is TGTGCCGCCGAGGGAGGACTCCCAAGTGGGACCCAGTACTTC. The full variable domain, its missing parts supplied by reference TRBV28 and TRBJ2-5, is DVKVTQSSRYLVKRTGEKVFLECVQDMDHENMFWYRQDPGLGLRLIYFSYDVKMKEKGDIPEGYSVSREKKERFSLILESASTNQTSMYLCAAEGGLPSGTQYFGPGTRLLVL.

This clonotype has at least ten counts. The chain uses TRBV28 and TRBJ2-7; tentative D call: TRBD1 (5 bases). Trimming shortened V by 4 bases and J by 3 bases, and 13 bases separated the two germline ends. Germline CDR1 is MDHEN and CDR2 is SYDVKM. This CDR3 has 14 residues. CDR3 region: CASSSSRVYYEQYF. CDR3 nucleotides: TGTGCCAGCAGTTCCTCCAGGGTTTACTACGAGCAGTACTTC.

This clonotype was seen a handful of times. V is TRBV5-1 and J is TRBJ1-4; TRBD1 might be the D (6 bases). V was shortened by 4 bases and J by 2 bases, with 15 bases between the two germline ends. The germline CDR1 and CDR2 sequences are SGHRS and YFSETQ. This CDR3 comprises 16 residues. As DNA, the CDR3 is TGCGCCAGCAGCCTTTTGGGGGCGCCCACTAATGAAAAACTGTTTTTT. This encodes CASSLLGAPTNEKLFF.

At least ten counts were recorded for this clonotype. This chain uses TRBV18 with TRBJ2-1, with TRBD2 matching over 8 bases. CDR1 and CDR2 (germline): KGHSH, LQKENI. V lost 5 bases and J lost 3; bases outside the gene matches: 18. The CDR3 sequence is 19 residues long. The chain's CDR3 is CASSSNRAGGAYDYNEQFF. CDR3 nucleotide sequence: TGTGCCAGCTCATCAAACAGGGCGGGAGGTGCCTACGACTACAATGAGCAGTTCTTC. Drawing the rest from reference TRBV18 and TRBJ2-1, the complete variable domain is NAGVMQNPRHLVRRRGQEARLRCSPMKGHSHVYWYRQLPEEGLKFMVYLQKENIIDESGMPKERFSAEFPKEGPSILRIQQVVRGDSAAYFCASSSNRAGGAYDYNEQFFGPGTRLTVL.

This clonotype was picked up many times. The chain couples TRBV6-1 to TRBJ2-5, with TRBD2 matching 13 bases. The CDR3 is 15 residues long. Germline CDR1 MNHNS, CDR2 SASEGT. Trimming cost V 6 bases and J 7 bases; bases outside gene matches: 8. As DNA, the CDR3 is TGTGCCAGCAGCTACGGGACTAGCGGGATGGGGACCCAGTACTTC. It specifies CASSYGTSGMGTQYF.

This clonotype has just a few counts. V gene TRBV29-1 combines with J gene TRBJ1-1; D not resolved. Germline assignment: CDR1 SQVTM and CDR2 ANQGSEA. The CDR3 runs to 10 residues. V shed 4 bases and J shed 5 bases, with 5 bases lying between them. CDR3 nucleotides: TGCAGCGTTGCGGGAACTGAAGCTTTCTTT. Its translation: CSVAGTEAFF.

In this sample, this clonotype turned up many times. V is TRBV28 and J is TRBJ2-7; TRBD2 might be the D (5 bases). The CDR3 spans 16 residues. With 1 base removed from V and 5 bases from J, the gap between germline ends came to 18 bases. Germline CDR1 MDHEN, CDR2 SYDVKM. The CDR3, as DNA: TGTGCCAGCAGTTTATATGGCGGTCGGGGATCGCACGAGCAGTACTTC. Amino acids: CASSLYGGRGSHEQYF.

At least ten counts were recorded for this clonotype. The genes are TRBV20-1 and TRBJ2-5; D perhaps matches TRBD2 (5 bases). CDR3 length: 11 amino acids. Germline V lookup: CDR1 DFQATT, CDR2 SNEGSKA (reference sequence). V lost 5 bases and J lost 6, with 10 bases in between. The DNA for the CDR3 is TGCAGTGCTGTCGACTATCAGACCCAGTACTTC. Its protein product is CSAVDYQTQYF.

The table lists this clonotype with many counts. J is TRBJ2-1 and V is TRBV29-1, with D perhaps matching TRBD2 (6 bases). Germline CDR1 and CDR2: SQVTM and ANQGSEA. The CDR3 is made up of 13 amino acids. V lost 6 bases and J 5 bases, leaving 14 bases between the germline ends. CDR3 nucleotide sequence: TGCAGCGTGGCCGCGGGGCAGAACAATGAGCAGTTCTTC. Protein sequence: CSVAAGQNNEQFF.

This clonotype was recorded many times. The chain uses TRBV6-2 or TRBV6-3 and TRBJ1-1; D possibly corresponds to TRBD1 (6 bases). Germline assignment: CDR1 MNHEY and CDR2 SVGEGT. V was clipped by 2 bases and J by 5 bases, with 15 bases between them. This CDR3 is built from 15 residues. Written as DNA, the CDR3 is TGTGCCAGCAGTTACCTCGGGGGGCGAGGTACTGAAGCTTTCTTT. Translating gives CASSYLGGRGTEAFF.

In its sample, this clonotype was seen many times. The rearrangement links TRBV6-1 to TRBJ1-1; TRBD1 might be the D (6 bases). The CDR3 is 12 residues long. Germline CDR1 reads MNHNS; CDR2 reads SASEGT. V was clipped by 4 bases and J by 11 bases, with 14 bases between them. Written as DNA, the CDR3 is TGTGCCAGCAGTGTCCAGTCTACAGGGGCTTTCTTT. Amino acid sequence: CASSVQSTGAFF.

This clonotype was counted ten times or more. A read error is possible here, since a much larger clone lies one base away. This sequence joins TRBV28 and TRBJ1-1; TRBD1 matches at 8 bases. Trimming at V came to 2 bases and at J to 11 bases, leaving 16 bases not matched to a gene. Germline V gene sequence: CDR1 MDHEN, CDR2 SYDVKM. The CDR3 contains 16 residues. CDR3 sequence (DNA): TGTGCCAGCAGTTTAATAATCGGACAGGGCAGCTGGTCTGCTTTCTTT. Protein product: CASSLIIGQGSWSAFF.

There are many counts of this clonotype. J is TRBJ2-7 and V is TRBV6-5, with 7 bases that match TRBD2. J was trimmed by 6 bases and V by 7 bases; bases with no gene match: 6. CDR3 length: 12 residues. Germline CDR1 is MNHEY and CDR2 is SVGAGI. The CDR3 spells CASNWEGLEQYF. CDR3 DNA sequence: TGTGCCAGCAATTGGGAGGGCCTCGAGCAGTACTTC.

This clonotype showed up many times. This chain uses TRBV2 with TRBJ2-1; no clear D gene. The CDR3 is 15 residues long. CDR1 is SNHLY and CDR2 is FYNNEI in the germline V gene. V dropped 3 bases and J dropped 4 bases, with 13 bases sitting between them. DNA of the CDR3: TGTGCCAGCAGTGAGGAGATCGTCGGTTACAATGAGCAGTTCTTC. Protein: CASSEEIVGYNEQFF. Looking up the rest from reference TRBV2 and TRBJ2-1 gives the full variable domain: EPEVTQTPSHQVTQMGQEVILRCVPISNHLYFYWYRQILGQKVEFLVSFYNNEISEKSEIFDDQFSVERPDGSNFTLKIRSTKLEDSAMYFCASSEEIVGYNEQFFGPGTRLTVL.

Many counts were recorded for this clonotype. The chain couples TRBV3-1 to TRBJ2-5, with TRBD2 matching over 12 bases. This CDR3 has 19 residues. Germline trimming cut 3 bases from V and 0 bases from J; bases unmatched to any gene: 11. Germline values: CDR1 LGHDT, CDR2 YNNKEL (reference sequence). CDR3 nucleotide sequence: TGTGCCAGCAGCCACCAACGGACTAGCGGGACTGGGTACCAAGAGACCCAGTACTTC. Its protein is CASSHQRTSGTGYQETQYF.

This clonotype came up many times. V usage is TRBV2 and J usage is TRBJ1-2, with a tentative D call TRBD1 (5 bases). The CDR3 loop spans 14 amino acids. Germline V lookup: CDR1 SNHLY, CDR2 FYNNEI. Between the trimmed V and J ends, which lost 5 bases and 5 bases, there was a span of 15 bases. CDR3 sequence (DNA): TGTGCCAGCAGTATCGTGCAGAAGGGGTATGGCTACACCTTC. Its protein is CASSIVQKGYGYTF.

This clonotype was counted many times. This chain joins TRBV20-1 and TRBJ1-1; weak D call: TRBD1 (5 bases). CDR3 size: 14 residues. Per germline, CDR1 DFQATT and CDR2 SNEGSKA (reference sequence). V lost 6 bases and J 6 bases, leaving 20 bases between the germline ends. CDR3 protein: CSAGGARVIPEAFF. CDR3 nucleotides: TGCAGTGCCGGCGGGGCCCGGGTAATCCCTGAAGCTTTCTTT.

This rearrangement joins TRBV6-1 to TRBJ2-2; D is possibly TRBD2 (5 bases). The CDR3 is 14 amino acids. In germline, CDR1 is MNHNS, CDR2 SASEGT. The V end was cut by 10 bases, the J end by 4 bases, with 16 bases between. CDR3 nucleotides: TGTGCCACCCTCCGGACGGGGAGCACCGGGGAGCTGTTTTTT. Translated, it gives CATLRTGSTGELFF.

V is TRBV28 and J is TRBJ1-5; 8 bases are a match to TRBD1. Germline lookup yields CDR1 MDHEN and CDR2 SYDVKM. V trimming: 3 bases; J trimming: 7 bases; junction bases outside the gene matches: 5. The CDR3 spans 14 residues. The CDR3 DNA sequence: TGTGCCAGCAGTTTTCAGGGGGCGCAGCAGCCCCAGCATTTT. Translation gives CASSFQGAQQPQHF.

This clonotype was seen many times. The V gene is TRBV27, the J gene TRBJ2-7; 8 positions agree with TRBD1. This CDR3 has 15 amino acids. The germline V gene has CDR1 MNHEY and CDR2 SMNVEV (reference sequence). The ends lost 3 bases at V and 7 bases at J; junction bases unmatched: 11. CDR3 amino acids: CASSLLTGAKREQYF. CDR3 DNA: TGTGCCAGCAGTTTGCTGACAGGGGCCAAACGGGAGCAGTACTTC.

This clonotype was detected many times. The chain recombines TRBV20-1 with TRBJ2-7; 13 positions agree with TRBD2. The CDR3 totals 15 residues. Trimming removed 3 bases from V and 0 bases from J; junction bases left unmatched: 2. CDR1 and CDR2 from the germline V gene are DFQATT and SNEGSKA (reference sequence). The CDR3 loop is CSASGTSGASYEQYF. The DNA for the CDR3 is TGCAGTGCTAGTGGGACTAGCGGGGCCTCCTACGAGCAGTACTTC.

This clonotype was detected many times. CDR3: CASSLGGQGAYEQYF. The CDR3 DNA sequence: TGTGCCAGCAGTTTGGGCGGACAGGGCGCCTACGAGCAGTACTTC. This chain connects TRBV28 to TRBJ2-7; 8 bases line up with TRBD1. The CDR3 is 15 amino acids. Germline CDR1 MDHEN, CDR2 SYDVKM. V was pared by 3 bases and J by 2 bases, with 6 bases of the junction left unmatched.

This chain's CDR3 is CASIDLGGGVSTEAFF. The CDR3 nucleotides read TGTGCCAGTATCGACCTGGGGGGGGGCGTAAGTACTGAAGCTTTCTTT. The chain combines TRBV19 with TRBJ1-1; the D gene is possibly TRBD1 (6 bases). This CDR3 contains 16 residues. CDR1 and CDR2 (germline): LNHDA, SQIVND (reference sequence). V lost 7 bases to trimming and J lost 5 bases, with 23 bases between them.

This clonotype occurred a few times. The missing conserved phenylalanine or tryptophan at the end of this CDR3 makes a read error likely. The rearrangement uses TRBV29-1 and TRBJ2-5; D gene ambiguous. The germline V gene has CDR1 SQVTM and CDR2 ANQGSEA. Trimming left V 4 bases short and J 5 bases short, with 11 bases between. The CDR3 spans 12 residues. The CDR3 DNA reads TGCAGCGTTGTGGCTAGAGAGGAGACCCAGTACTCC. Encoded protein: CSVVAREETQYS.

This clonotype appeared many times. The V and J genes are TRBV27 and TRBJ2-7; TRBD2 agrees at 7 bases. The CDR3 runs to 14 residues. The J segment lost 2 bases and the V segment lost 7 bases, leaving 8 bases of the junction unmatched. Germline CDR1 reads MNHEY; CDR2 reads SMNVEV (reference sequence). The DNA for the CDR3 is TGTGCCAGCACACCAACTAGCGAGGCCTACGAGCAGTACTTC. Protein product: CASTPTSEAYEQYF.